Listed below are T cell receptor beta chains from one sample, sequenced in a study of cytomegalovirus exposure and HLA in healthy donors. This table comes from immunoSEQ multiplex PCR, and its TCRdb copy is limited to in-frame clones, with some not included. Recorded for this sample: fewer than 85,000 clones. Sequencing input: PBMCs. These receptors were taken from a female donor in good health and CMV-seropositive. The CDR3 runs from the conserved cysteine through the conserved F or W. A D gene is named only where the DNA matches it firmly.

cdr3_nt: TGTGCCAGCAGCCCTGACAGGGATCAGCCCCAGCATTTT
cdr3_aa: CASSPDRDQPQHF
v_call: TRBV7-3
d_call: TRBD1
j_call: TRBJ1-5

cdr3_nt: TGTGCCAGCAGCTATAACAGGGGAAGGGGGTTCACAGATACGCAGTATTTT
cdr3_aa: CASSYNRGRGFTDTQYF
v_call: TRBV7-2
d_call: TRBD1
j_call: TRBJ2-3

cdr3_nt: TGTGCCAGCAGTGAAGGAGGACTAGCGCCCTACGAGCAGTACTTC
cdr3_aa: CASSEGGLAPYEQYF
v_call: TRBV6-1
d_call: TRBD2
j_call: TRBJ2-7

cdr3_nt: TGCGCCAGCAGCCTCATAGCGGGAGCAGGGAACGAGCAGTACTTC
cdr3_aa: CASSLIAGAGNEQYF
v_call: TRBV5-1
d_call: TRBD2
j_call: TRBJ2-7

cdr3_nt: TGTGCCAGCTCACCGCGGACTAGCGATAGCTCCTACAATGAGCAGTTCTTC
cdr3_aa: CASSPRTSDSSYNEQFF
v_call: TRBV18
d_call: TRBD2
j_call: TRBJ2-1

cdr3_nt: TGCGCCAGCAGCGCAGGTGGGGGGAGCAATCAGCCCCAGCATTTT
cdr3_aa: CASSAGGGSNQPQHF
v_call: TRBV5-1
d_call: NA
j_call: TRBJ1-5

cdr3_nt: TGTGCCAGCAGCACCAGGCCCCTAATGAACACTGAAGCTTTCTTT
cdr3_aa: CASSTRPLMNTEAFF
v_call: TRBV7-2
d_call: NA
j_call: TRBJ1-1

cdr3_nt: TGTGCCAGCTCGGGAGGGGACCTGAACACCATATATTTT
cdr3_aa: CASSGGDLNTIYF
v_call: TRBV7-2
d_call: NA
j_call: TRBJ1-3

cdr3_nt: TGTGCCAGTAGTGGCCAGACTAGAGGGGAGCAGTACTTC
cdr3_aa: CASSGQTRGEQYF
v_call: TRBV19
d_call: NA
j_call: TRBJ2-7

cdr3_nt: TGTGCCAGCAGTCCCCTAGCGGATGGGAAGGATACGCAGTATTTT
cdr3_aa: CASSPLADGKDTQYF
v_call: TRBV6-5
d_call: TRBD2
j_call: TRBJ2-3

cdr3_nt: TGTGCCAGCAGCGGAGGGATAGCGCCTAGCACAGATACGCAGTATTTT
cdr3_aa: CASSGGIAPSTDTQYF
v_call: TRBV9
d_call: NA
j_call: TRBJ2-3

cdr3_nt: TGTGCCAGCGGGGGTGGCACTGGATCAGGGGAAACCTACGAGCAGTACTTC
cdr3_aa: CASGGGTGSGETYEQYF
v_call: TRBV13
d_call: NA
j_call: TRBJ2-7

cdr3_nt: TGCGCCAGCAGCCGGGGACTAGCGGGAGGGGGAAGCTCCTACAATGAGCAGTTCTTC
cdr3_aa: CASSRGLAGGGSSYNEQFF
v_call: TRBV4-1
d_call: TRBD2
j_call: TRBJ2-1

cdr3_nt: TGTGCTAGCAGCTTAGAAGCGGGAGGCTTTGCCGGGGAGCTGTTTTTT
cdr3_aa: CASSLEAGGFAGELFF
v_call: TRBV7-7
d_call: TRBD2
j_call: TRBJ2-2

cdr3_nt: TGCGCCAGCAGCTTGGCTGCCGACAGGACCTATGGCTACACCTTC
cdr3_aa: CASSLAADRTYGYTF
v_call: TRBV5-1
d_call: NA
j_call: TRBJ1-2

cdr3_nt: TGTGCCAGCAGCGGGACTAGCGGGACCGACTACGAGCAGTACTTC
cdr3_aa: CASSGTSGTDYEQYF
v_call: TRBV13
d_call: TRBD2
j_call: TRBJ2-7

cdr3_nt: TGTGCCAGCAGCCTAGGGACAGGGGTCGCCTACGAGCAGTACTTC
cdr3_aa: CASSLGTGVAYEQYF
v_call: TRBV28
d_call: TRBD1
j_call: TRBJ2-7

cdr3_nt: TGTGCCAGCAGTTATAGCGGGGGGGCCCTCGCCTACGAGCAGTACTTC
cdr3_aa: CASSYSGGALAYEQYF
v_call: TRBV6-5
d_call: TRBD2
j_call: TRBJ2-7

cdr3_nt: TGCGCCAGCAGTCCTTCACAGGGGGGCCCCTACGAGCAGTACTTC
cdr3_aa: CASSPSQGGPYEQYF
v_call: TRBV10-2
d_call: TRBD1
j_call: TRBJ2-7

cdr3_nt: TGTGCCAGTAGGTCCTGGGACAGGGACAATCAGCCCCAGCATTTT
cdr3_aa: CASRSWDRDNQPQHF
v_call: TRBV19
d_call: TRBD1
j_call: TRBJ1-5

cdr3_nt: TGTGCCAGCAGTCGGGGGGGGTACGGACTAGCTGACACAGATACGCAGTATTTT
cdr3_aa: CASSRGGYGLADTDTQYF
v_call: TRBV28
d_call: TRBD2
j_call: TRBJ2-3

cdr3_nt: TGTGCCAGCAGCTTAGCACCCTCAACCCTAGGAAGCTCCTATAATTCACCCCTCCACTTT
cdr3_aa: CASSLAPSTLGSSYNSPLHF
v_call: TRBV7-8
d_call: NA
j_call: TRBJ1-6

cdr3_nt: TGCGCCAGCAGCGTGCCGGGAGCATTGGATGAGCAGTTCTTC
cdr3_aa: CASSVPGALDEQFF
v_call: TRBV4-1
d_call: NA
j_call: TRBJ2-1

cdr3_nt: TGCAGCGCATACAGGGGCAACCCTGCGAATGAGCAGTTCTTC
cdr3_aa: CSAYRGNPANEQFF
v_call: TRBV29-1
d_call: TRBD1
j_call: TRBJ2-1

cdr3_nt: TGTGCCAGTAATCAATTTCCCGGGACTAGCATCCATGAGCAGTTCTTC
cdr3_aa: CASNQFPGTSIHEQFF
v_call: TRBV19
d_call: TRBD2
j_call: TRBJ2-1

cdr3_nt: TGCGCCAGCAGCTTGTCCGCGGGGGGCGAGACCCAGTACTTC
cdr3_aa: CASSLSAGGETQYF
v_call: TRBV5-1
d_call: TRBD2
j_call: TRBJ2-5

cdr3_nt: TGCGCCAGCAGCCTTGAGGTTACTCGCCTGAACACTGAAGCTTTCTTT
cdr3_aa: CASSLEVTRLNTEAFF
v_call: TRBV5-1
d_call: NA
j_call: TRBJ1-1

cdr3_nt: TGTGCCAGCAGTCAGCGGGGGGCCTGGGAGACCCAGTACTTC
cdr3_aa: CASSQRGAWETQYF
v_call: TRBV6-5
d_call: TRBD2
j_call: TRBJ2-5

cdr3_nt: TGTGCCAGCTTCCCCCAGCTTCGGGCAGATACGCAGTATTTT
cdr3_aa: CASFPQLRADTQYF
v_call: TRBV27
d_call: NA
j_call: TRBJ2-3

cdr3_nt: TGTGCCAGCAGCGGCGGACAGGGGATAAAAGAGACCCAGTACTTC
cdr3_aa: CASSGGQGIKETQYF
v_call: TRBV5-8
d_call: TRBD1
j_call: TRBJ2-5

cdr3_nt: TGTGCCAGCAGCAAAGCGGGGGGGGTCACAGATACGCAGTATTTT
cdr3_aa: CASSKAGGVTDTQYF
v_call: TRBV13
d_call: TRBD2
j_call: TRBJ2-3

cdr3_nt: TGTGCCAGCAGTTCCGGGACTAGCGGGAGGAAAGAGACCCAGTACTTC
cdr3_aa: CASSSGTSGRKETQYF
v_call: TRBV28
d_call: TRBD2
j_call: TRBJ2-5

cdr3_nt: TGTGCCAGCTCACCACCGAGTACTAGGTACGAGCAGTACTTC
cdr3_aa: CASSPPSTRYEQYF
v_call: TRBV18
d_call: NA
j_call: TRBJ2-7

cdr3_nt: TGTGCCAGCAGCTTGGCCCTTGACAGGCCTAACTATGGCTACACCTTC
cdr3_aa: CASSLALDRPNYGYTF
v_call: TRBV5-8
d_call: NA
j_call: TRBJ1-2

cdr3_nt: TGTGCCACCAGCAGAGAGAGACGTCATAGCGGGAGAGGACCATTCACAGATACGCAGTATTTT
cdr3_aa: CATSRERRHSGRGPFTDTQYF
v_call: TRBV15
d_call: TRBD2
j_call: TRBJ2-3

cdr3_nt: TGTGCCAGCAGTTACGGGGGGAGGAACACTGAAGCTTTCTTT
cdr3_aa: CASSYGGRNTEAFF
v_call: TRBV6-5
d_call: NA
j_call: TRBJ1-1

cdr3_nt: TGTGCCAGCAGAGAGCAGGCGCGCGGCTACACCTTC
cdr3_aa: CASREQARGYTF
v_call: TRBV6-1
d_call: NA
j_call: TRBJ1-2

cdr3_nt: TGTGCCAGCAGCGGAGAGGGGGATGGGGCCAACGTCCTGACTTTC
cdr3_aa: CASSGEGDGANVLTF
v_call: TRBV4-2
d_call: NA
j_call: TRBJ2-6

cdr3_nt: TGTGCCAGCAGCGCCGACCGGGGTACCTACCATCAGCCCCAGCATTTT
cdr3_aa: CASSADRGTYHQPQHF
v_call: TRBV5-6
d_call: NA
j_call: TRBJ1-5

cdr3_nt: TGCGCCAGCAGCTTGGTCCCAGGGGGCGACACTGAAGCTTTCTTT
cdr3_aa: CASSLVPGGDTEAFF
v_call: TRBV5-1
d_call: TRBD1
j_call: TRBJ1-1

cdr3_nt: TGTGCCAGCAGCTCGGCCCCGACAGCAAATAATGAAAAACTGTTTTTT
cdr3_aa: CASSSAPTANNEKLFF
v_call: TRBV7-2
d_call: NA
j_call: TRBJ1-4

cdr3_nt: TGTGCCAGCCAGGCTGGGGGGAATCAGCCCCAGCATTTT
cdr3_aa: CASQAGGNQPQHF
v_call: TRBV19
d_call: NA
j_call: TRBJ1-5

cdr3_nt: TGTGCCAGCAGTTACCAGACTAGCGGTTACGAGCAGTACTTC
cdr3_aa: CASSYQTSGYEQYF
v_call: TRBV6-5
d_call: TRBD2
j_call: TRBJ2-7

cdr3_nt: TGTGCCAGCAGCTTTCAGGTCGGTTATGAGCAGTTCTTC
cdr3_aa: CASSFQVGYEQFF
v_call: TRBV7-2
d_call: NA
j_call: TRBJ2-1

cdr3_nt: TGTGCCAGCAGTGCGGGGCCCGGGCAGTACTTC
cdr3_aa: CASSAGPGQYF
v_call: TRBV14
d_call: NA
j_call: TRBJ2-7

cdr3_nt: TGTGCCAGCAGTTACTCACCAGGCTCCTACGAGCAGTACTTC
cdr3_aa: CASSYSPGSYEQYF
v_call: TRBV6-5
d_call: NA
j_call: TRBJ2-7

cdr3_nt: TGCGCCAGCAGCTTACAGCTCGGAGAGACCCAGTACTTC
cdr3_aa: CASSLQLGETQYF
v_call: TRBV5-1
d_call: NA
j_call: TRBJ2-5

cdr3_nt: TGCGCCAGCAGCTTGAGGGGGTACGAGCAGTACTTC
cdr3_aa: CASSLRGYEQYF
v_call: TRBV5-1
d_call: NA
j_call: TRBJ2-7

cdr3_nt: TGTGCCAGCTCGGGACAGGGTCACAGCAATCAGCCCCAGCATTTT
cdr3_aa: CASSGQGHSNQPQHF
v_call: TRBV2
d_call: TRBD1
j_call: TRBJ1-5

cdr3_nt: TGTGCCAGCAGTTTCGACGACAGGCCCGCCGTCTATGGCTACACCTTC
cdr3_aa: CASSFDDRPAVYGYTF
v_call: TRBV6-6
d_call: NA
j_call: TRBJ1-2

cdr3_nt: TGTGCCAGCAGTACTAGCGGGAGTCGCAACTCCTACGAGCAGTACTTC
cdr3_aa: CASSTSGSRNSYEQYF
v_call: TRBV4-2
d_call: TRBD2
j_call: TRBJ2-7

cdr3_nt: TGTGCCAGCTCCCGGACAGGGGGCGACCGGAACACTGAAGCTTTCTTT
cdr3_aa: CASSRTGGDRNTEAFF
v_call: TRBV18
d_call: TRBD1
j_call: TRBJ1-1

cdr3_nt: TGCGCCAGCAGCTTGGGGATACAGGGGCAAGCTTTCTTT
cdr3_aa: CASSLGIQGQAFF
v_call: TRBV5-1
d_call: TRBD1
j_call: TRBJ1-1

cdr3_nt: TGTGCCAGCATCGGGACACCCTACAATGAGCAGTTCTTC
cdr3_aa: CASIGTPYNEQFF
v_call: TRBV27
d_call: NA
j_call: TRBJ2-1

cdr3_nt: TGTGCCAGCAGCTTACGGGGGGTTGGTGAGCAGTTCTTC
cdr3_aa: CASSLRGVGEQFF
v_call: TRBV7-6
d_call: TRBD2
j_call: TRBJ2-1

cdr3_nt: TGTGCCAGCAGCTTCCGGTCGGGAGTATACGAGCAGTACTTC
cdr3_aa: CASSFRSGVYEQYF
v_call: TRBV7-9
d_call: NA
j_call: TRBJ2-7

cdr3_nt: TGTGCCAGCAGACAGGGGGCAGATCAGCCCCAGCATTTT
cdr3_aa: CASRQGADQPQHF
v_call: TRBV2
d_call: TRBD1
j_call: TRBJ1-5